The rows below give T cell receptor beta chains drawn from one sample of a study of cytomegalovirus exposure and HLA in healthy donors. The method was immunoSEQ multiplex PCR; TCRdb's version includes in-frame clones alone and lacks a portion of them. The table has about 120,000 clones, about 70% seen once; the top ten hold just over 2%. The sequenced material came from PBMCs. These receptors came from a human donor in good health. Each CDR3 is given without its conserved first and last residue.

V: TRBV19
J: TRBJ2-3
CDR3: ASRDTDTQY

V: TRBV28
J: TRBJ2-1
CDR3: ASSLLGGSLTVDEQF

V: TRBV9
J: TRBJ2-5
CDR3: ASSPSSGERETQY

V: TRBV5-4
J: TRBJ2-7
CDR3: ASSLGQGAREQY

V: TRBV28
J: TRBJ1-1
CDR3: ASKLTGGNTEAF

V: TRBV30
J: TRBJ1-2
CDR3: AWIPFAGESHGYT

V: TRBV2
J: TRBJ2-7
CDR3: ASSTHGGSYEQY

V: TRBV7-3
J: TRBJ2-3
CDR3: ASRLAGTDTQY

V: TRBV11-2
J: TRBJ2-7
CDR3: ASSFPLTGVQYEQY

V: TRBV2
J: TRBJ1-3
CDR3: ASGQGILSGNTIY

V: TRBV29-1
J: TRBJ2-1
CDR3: SVQQRGTGNNEQF

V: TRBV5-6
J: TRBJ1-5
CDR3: ASSLADQPQH

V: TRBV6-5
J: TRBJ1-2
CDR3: ASSYSQSGVAGYT

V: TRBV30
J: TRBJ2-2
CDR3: AWSVGTGYTGELF

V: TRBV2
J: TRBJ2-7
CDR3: ASSEYSLAGVFEQY

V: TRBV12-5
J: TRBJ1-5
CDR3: ATQGDRVSNQPQH

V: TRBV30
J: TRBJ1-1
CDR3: AWSDGFNTEAF

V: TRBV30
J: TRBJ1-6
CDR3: AWSAGQGRSPLH

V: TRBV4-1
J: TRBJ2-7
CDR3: ASSHTSGPYEQY

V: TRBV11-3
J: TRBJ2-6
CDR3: ASGSGGESGANVLT

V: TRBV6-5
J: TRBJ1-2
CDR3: ATKLLGNYGYT

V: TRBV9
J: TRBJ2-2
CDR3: ASSVASGGVGELF

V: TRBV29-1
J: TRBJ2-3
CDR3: SAVTGTDTQY

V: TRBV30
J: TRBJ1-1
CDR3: AWSSFRQGVKDGTEAF

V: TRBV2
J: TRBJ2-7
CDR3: ASRATYLSSYEQY

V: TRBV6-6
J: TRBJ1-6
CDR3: ASSPLQGNNSPLH

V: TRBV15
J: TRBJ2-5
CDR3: ATSSTGTGRGETQY

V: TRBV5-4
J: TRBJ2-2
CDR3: ASSLAAGVPGELF

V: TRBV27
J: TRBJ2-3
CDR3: ASRLREGGRTDTQY

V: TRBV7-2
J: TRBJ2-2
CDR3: ASSLSSGVTGELF

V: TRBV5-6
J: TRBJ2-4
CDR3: ASSYSPLAKNIQY

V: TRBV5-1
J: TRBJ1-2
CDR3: ASSLDRDYGYT

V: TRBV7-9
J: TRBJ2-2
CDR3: ASDLATFFSGELF

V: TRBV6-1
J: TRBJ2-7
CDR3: ASSWDRGSAEQY

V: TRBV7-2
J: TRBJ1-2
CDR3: ASSSTRAGGYGYT

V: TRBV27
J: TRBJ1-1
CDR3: ASSPWTSNTEAF

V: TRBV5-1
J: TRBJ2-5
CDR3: ASSAQGIQY

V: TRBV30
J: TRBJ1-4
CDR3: AWNDRGDEKLF

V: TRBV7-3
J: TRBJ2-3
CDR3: ASSLGRGRDTQY

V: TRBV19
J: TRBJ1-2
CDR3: ASSMGREDGYT

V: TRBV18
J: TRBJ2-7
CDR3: ASSLGQGAGEQY

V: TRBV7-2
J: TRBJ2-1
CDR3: ASSFDFFIGNEQF

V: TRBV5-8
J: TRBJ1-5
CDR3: ASSPRLVGQPQH

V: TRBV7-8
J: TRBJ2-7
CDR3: ASSLIGTSGYEQY

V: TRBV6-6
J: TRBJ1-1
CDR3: ASSYSGLMNTEAF

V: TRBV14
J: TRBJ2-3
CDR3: ASSPWTGDGEQY

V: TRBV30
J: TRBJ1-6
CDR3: AWSVKSDRGSSPLH

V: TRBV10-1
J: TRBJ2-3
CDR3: ASRDQGGTQY

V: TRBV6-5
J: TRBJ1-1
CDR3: ASSYSLLMNTEAF

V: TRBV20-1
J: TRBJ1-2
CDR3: SAQDSRGYT

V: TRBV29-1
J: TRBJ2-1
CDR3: SVGGGAGSDEQF

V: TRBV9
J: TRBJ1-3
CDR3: ASSVSGIDTGNTIY

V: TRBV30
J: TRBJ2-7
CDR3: AWTRDRSYEQY